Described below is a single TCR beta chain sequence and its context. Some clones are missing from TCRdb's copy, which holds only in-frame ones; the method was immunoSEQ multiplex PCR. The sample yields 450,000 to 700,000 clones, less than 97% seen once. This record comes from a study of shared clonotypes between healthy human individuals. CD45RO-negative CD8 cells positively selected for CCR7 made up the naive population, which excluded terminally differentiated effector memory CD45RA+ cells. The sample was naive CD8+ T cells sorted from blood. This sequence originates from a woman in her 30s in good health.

The CDR3 DNA reads TGTGCCAGCTCACCACCGTGGAACTCCTACGAGCAGTACTTC. Amino acid sequence: CASSPPWNSYEQYF. V and J are TRBV18 and TRBJ2-7, with no clear D. Germline V gives CDR1 KGHSH, CDR2 LQKENI. The CDR3 is 14 amino acids. V lost 0 bases, J lost 0 bases, and 6 bases lay in between.